This T cell receptor (beta chain) originates from a study of control samples from healthy donors and cancer patients. Produced via immunoSEQ multiplex PCR; TCRdb's table is partial and in-frame only. The data show about 130,000 clones, roughly 94% seen once. CDR1 is MNHEY, CDR2 SMNVEV, per germline (reference sequence). J gave up 9 bases and V 8 bases, and 6 bases lay outside the gene matches. CDR3 length equals 13 residues. The sequencing input was blood. The TCR was taken from a man aged 30 to 39 in good health. The gene calls are TRBV27 and TRBJ2-1; 11 bases align to TRBD2. The CDR3 DNA sequence: TGTGCCAGCCGGTCTAGCGGGGGGAGTGAGCAGTTCTTC. Translation gives CASRSSGGSEQFF.